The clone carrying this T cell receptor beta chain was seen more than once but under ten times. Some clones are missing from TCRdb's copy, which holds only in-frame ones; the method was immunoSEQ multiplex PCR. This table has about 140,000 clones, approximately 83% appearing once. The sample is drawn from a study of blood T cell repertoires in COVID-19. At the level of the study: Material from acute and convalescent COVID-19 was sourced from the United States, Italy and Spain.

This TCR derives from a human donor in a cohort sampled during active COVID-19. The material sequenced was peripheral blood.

CDR3 bases: TGTGCCAGCAAGAGCCTAGCGGGCGACTACGAGCAGTACTTC. This encodes CASKSLAGDYEQYF. The chain joins TRBV2 to TRBJ2-7, with 8 bases that match TRBD2. Germline-derived CDR1 and CDR2 are SNHLY and FYNNEI. The CDR3 consists of 14 residues. The trim removed 7 bases at V and 3 bases at J, leaving 8 bases unmatched.